A single sample gave rise to the 10 T cell receptor beta chains below, sequenced in a study of T-cell memory formation after mild COVID-19. TCRdb recomputed calls from the 5' RACE reads with MiXCR, one row per CDR3 protein. The table records hundreds of thousands of distinct CDR3 sequences, approximately 15% of them present only once. The specimen was PBMCs or a T cell subset sorted from them (not recorded which). These receptors were obtained from an adult woman who had mild COVID-19 (a few samples of this study predate the infection). Cell type and time point are not known.

In nucleotides, the CDR3 is TGCGCCAGCAGCTCAGGGGAGTATGAGAGCGAGCAGTACTTC. Residues: CASSSGEYESEQYF. The V gene is TRBV5-1, the J gene TRBJ2-7, with D perhaps TRBD1 (6 bases). CDR1 is SGHRS and CDR2 is YFSETQ in the germline V gene. The CDR3 is 14 amino acids. Trimming removed 3 bases from V and 6 bases from J, with 16 bases in between.

The chain employs TRBV5-5 and TRBJ2-5, with D tentatively TRBD2 (5 bases). CDR3 size: 15 residues. CDR1 is SGHKS, CDR2 YYEKEE, per germline (reference sequence). Trimming took off 2 bases at V and 2 bases at J, with 13 bases between the two ends. The CDR3 is CASSFRTGFQETQYF. DNA of the CDR3: TGTGCCAGCAGCTTCAGGACGGGGTTTCAAGAGACCCAGTACTTC.

The rearrangement links TRBV2 to TRBJ2-3; no definite D call. Between the trimmed V and J ends, which lost 8 bases and 0 bases, there was a span of 24 bases. Germline lookup yields CDR1 SNHLY and CDR2 FYNNEI. This CDR3 is built from 18 residues. The CDR3 sequence: CASLFTLDPWSSTDTQYF. CDR3 bases: TGTGCCAGCTTGTTCACCCTTGACCCCTGGAGTAGCACAGATACGCAGTATTTT.

This clonotype was observed a few times. The V call is TRBV15, the J call TRBJ2-7, with D hard to call. V lost 0 bases, J lost 7 bases, and 13 bases lay in between. The CDR3 runs 14 residues. CDR1 is LNHNV, CDR2 YYDKDF, per germline (reference sequence). In DNA form, the CDR3 reads TGTGCCACCAGCAGAGATCGTGGGTTATCGGAGCAGTACTTC. Translated: CATSRDRGLSEQYF.

This clonotype has more than one count but fewer than ten. The chain links TRBV6-5 to TRBJ2-5, with 10 bases that match TRBD2. CDR3 size: 16 residues. Germline trimming cut 7 bases from V and 5 bases from J; bases unmatched to any gene: 13. Germline values: CDR1 MNHEY, CDR2 SVGAGI. In DNA form, the CDR3 reads TGTGCCAGCACCCCCGAAGCGGGGGGGCCCCGGGAGACCCAGTACTTC. The encoded protein is CASTPEAGGPRETQYF.

This chain links TRBV5-1 with TRBJ1-4, with 10 bases fitting TRBD1. This CDR3 is built from 17 residues. With 4 bases clipped from V and 0 bases from J, the junction kept 6 bases outside the gene matches. The germline V gene encodes CDR1 SGHRS and CDR2 YFSETQ. The CDR3 loop reads CASSRDRGGATNEKLFF. CDR3 nucleotides: TGCGCCAGCAGCAGGGACAGGGGAGGGGCAACTAATGAAAAACTGTTTTTT.

There are a few counts of this clonotype. The V gene is TRBV6-2 or TRBV6-3, the J gene TRBJ1-2; the match to TRBD1 covers 8 bases. Germline V gives CDR1 MNHEY, CDR2 SVGEGT. This CDR3 is built from 15 residues. Trimming took 5 bases from V and 8 from J; bases not matched to a gene: 13. The CDR3: CASSHGQGPLRGYTF. The DNA of the CDR3 is TGTGCCAGCAGTCACGGACAGGGTCCTTTGAGAGGCTACACCTTC.

This clonotype was counted between two and nine times. J is TRBJ2-3 and V is TRBV20-1, with 7 nucleotides matching TRBD2. Trimming took 0 bases from V and 2 from J; bases not matched to a gene: 8. The CDR3 is made up of 16 amino acids. Looked up from germline, CDR1 is DFQATT and CDR2 is SNEGSKA (reference sequence). CDR3 nucleotides: TGCAGTGCTAGAGACCCAGCGGGGAGCCTCACAGATACGCAGTATTTT. Its translation is CSARDPAGSLTDTQYF.

This chain uses TRBV10-3 with TRBJ2-2; the match to TRBD2 covers 11 bases. The V gene's germline CDR1 is ENHRY and CDR2 SYGVKD. The CDR3 sequence is 16 residues long. V lost 10 bases to trimming and J lost 7 bases; unmatched junction nucleotides: 14. The CDR3 DNA is TGTGCCACCCAAAAATCTAGCGGGGGGCGTATCGGGGAGCTGTTTTTT. It encodes CATQKSSGGRIGELFF.

In its sample, this clonotype was seen once. The V call is TRBV5-5, the J call TRBJ1-1, with 9 bases fitting TRBD1. The V gene end was trimmed by 3 bases and the J gene end by 8 bases; junction bases not matched to a gene: 8. Germline V gives CDR1 SGHKS, CDR2 YYEKEE (reference sequence). The CDR3 has 14 residues. CDR3: CASSSWDRETEAFF. As DNA, the CDR3 is TGTGCCAGCAGCTCTTGGGACAGGGAAACCGAAGCTTTCTTT.